The 30 T cell receptor beta chains given below trace back to one sample, sequenced in a study of CD8 T cells in Susac syndrome. RNA, at about 0.45 to 1 ug, was reverse transcribed with random hexamers. TCRdb re-derived calls from the immunoSEQ multiplex PCR reads in MiXCR, one entry per CDR3 protein. The table lists about 440,000 distinct CDR3 sequences, around 85% of them singletons. Specimen: CD8+ T cells from PBMCs. These receptors were taken from a human donor with multiple sclerosis.

The J gene is TRBJ2-7, the V gene TRBV29-1; D might be TRBD1 or TRBD2, each matching 6 bases. CDR3 length equals 13 residues. In germline, CDR1 is SQVTM, CDR2 ANQGSEA. Written as DNA, the CDR3 is TGCACCACCCAAAGCAGCGAGGGGGGCGAGCAGTACTTC. Translation: CTTQSSEGGEQYF.

The chain links TRBV28 to TRBJ1-1; D is uncertain. The CDR3 loop spans 14 amino acids. Germline V lookup: CDR1 MDHEN, CDR2 SYDVKM. V lost 3 bases to trimming and J lost 1 base, with 9 bases between them. DNA for the CDR3: TGTGCCAGCAGTTTGAGCAGGTCGAACACTGAAGCTTTCTTT. Translation gives CASSLSRSNTEAFF.

This chain connects TRBV13 to TRBJ2-1; 8 bases agree with TRBD1. This CDR3 region has 15 residues. CDR1 is PRHDT, CDR2 FYEKMQ, per germline (reference sequence). With 5 bases clipped from V and 8 bases from J, the junction kept 11 bases outside the gene matches. The CDR3 sequence: CASSPVGQGGHEQFF. In DNA form, the CDR3 reads TGTGCCAGCAGCCCCGTAGGACAGGGAGGACATGAGCAGTTCTTC. Combining the CDR3 with reference TRBV13 and TRBJ2-1 gives the whole variable domain AAGVIQSPRHLIKEKRETATLKCYPIPRHDTVYWYQQGPGQDPQFLISFYEKMQSDKGSIPDRFSAQQFSDYHSELNMSSLELGDSALYFCASSPVGQGGHEQFFGPGTRLTVL.

The V gene is TRBV11-3, the J gene TRBJ2-5; D uncertain. V lost 3 bases to trimming and J lost 5 bases, with 10 bases between them. From germline, CDR1 is SGHNT and CDR2 YENEEA. The CDR3 contains 13 residues. The CDR3 spells CASSLWYGETQYF. In DNA, the CDR3 is TGTGCCAGCAGCTTGTGGTATGGCGAGACCCAGTACTTC. The full variable domain, with the rest looked up from reference TRBV11-3 and TRBJ2-5, is EAGVVQSPRYKIIEKKQPVAFWCNPISGHNTLYWYLQNLGQGPELLIRYENEEAVDDSQLPKDRFSAERLKGVDSTLKIQPAELGDSAVYLCASSLWYGETQYFGPGTRLLVL.

This sequence joins TRBV5-1 and TRBJ2-6; the match to TRBD1 covers 10 bases. There are 17 residues in the CDR3. The V gene end was trimmed by 2 bases and the J gene end by 0 bases; junction bases not matched to a gene: 2. Germline CDR1 SGHRS, CDR2 YFSETQ. CDR3 DNA: TGCGCCAGCAGCTTAGGACAGGGGGACTCTGGGGCCAACGTCCTGACTTTC. It yields the protein CASSLGQGDSGANVLTF.

The J gene is TRBJ2-1, the V gene TRBV11-2, with 12 positions matching TRBD2. This CDR3 comprises 17 residues. V dropped 4 bases and J dropped 5; count of bases not matched to a gene: 9. Germline lookup yields CDR1 SGHAT and CDR2 FQNNGV. DNA for the CDR3: TGTGCCAGCAGCTCAGAGACTAGCGGGGGTACCGACAATGAGCAGTTCTTC. It specifies CASSSETSGGTDNEQFF.

This clonotype was detected once. This chain joins TRBV20-1 and TRBJ2-7; 7 bases fit TRBD2. Germline V CDR1 and CDR2: DFQATT, SNEGSKA (reference sequence). V shed 5 bases and J 0 bases; nucleotides not matched to a gene: 4. The CDR3 loop spans 13 amino acids. The CDR3 here is CSAGSSGSYEQYF. DNA for the CDR3: TGCAGTGCTGGCTCTAGCGGCTCCTACGAGCAGTACTTC.

The gene calls are TRBV5-5 and TRBJ2-7; D unclear. V was pared by 0 bases and J by 1 base, with 8 bases between. The CDR3 is 14 residues long. Germline V gene lookup returns CDR1 SGHKS and CDR2 YYEKEE (reference sequence). CDR3 sequence: CASSLVFGSYEQYF. The CDR3 DNA follows: TGTGCCAGCAGCTTGGTATTCGGTTCCTACGAGCAGTACTTC.

CDR3 sequence: CASSEYWGPYGYTF. The CDR3 bases are TGTGCCAGCAGTGAATATTGGGGGCCCTATGGCTACACCTTC. This chain joins TRBV6-1 and TRBJ1-2; D perhaps matches TRBD1 (6 bases). The CDR3 totals 14 residues. With 2 bases removed from V and 4 bases from J, the gap between germline ends came to 11 bases. Germline V lookup: CDR1 MNHNS, CDR2 SASEGT.

The chain links TRBV27 to TRBJ2-5; TRBD1 matches 8 bases. This CDR3 has 15 residues. The V gene end was trimmed by 5 bases and the J gene end by 4 bases; junction bases not matched to a gene: 9. Germline V gene data show CDR1 as MNHEY and CDR2 as SMNVEV (reference sequence). The CDR3, as DNA: TGTGCCAGCAGTATGGGCAGGGGGCGACGAGAGACCCAGTACTTC. As protein: CASSMGRGRRETQYF.

In this sample, this clonotype turned up a few times. The chain recombines TRBV2 with TRBJ2-1; 7 nucleotides align to TRBD2. The CDR3 is made up of 15 amino acids. With V trimmed by 3 bases and J by 1 base, 3 bases remained unmatched. Germline CDR1 is SNHLY and CDR2 is FYNNEI. The CDR3 region has the DNA TGTGCCAGCAGTGATTCGGGGGGATCCTACAATGAGCAGTTCTTC. This sequence encodes CASSDSGGSYNEQFF.

The J gene is TRBJ1-2, the V gene TRBV24-1, with 8 bases identical to TRBD1. CDR1 and CDR2 (germline): KGHDR, SFDVKD. The CDR3 loop spans 13 amino acids. The V gene end was trimmed by 3 bases and the J gene end by 7 bases; junction bases not matched to a gene: 3. The CDR3 DNA reads as TGTGCCACCAGTGATAGCCAGGGGGCTGGCTACACCTTC. It translates to CATSDSQGAGYTF.

The J gene is TRBJ1-2, the V gene TRBV5-4; 8 bases are shared with TRBD1. The V and J ends lost 8 bases and 3 bases, in that order; junction bases with no gene match: 6. CDR3 size: 13 residues. Germline V gives CDR1 SGHNT, CDR2 YYREEE (reference sequence). For the CDR3, the DNA is TGTGCCAGTACCGACAGGGGATACTATGGCTACACCTTC. This codes for CASTDRGYYGYTF.

The CDR3 sequence is CASSLARVVAPTGELFF. CDR3 DNA: TGTGCCAGCAGCTTAGCTCGAGTCGTAGCGCCTACCGGGGAGCTGTTTTTT. J is TRBJ2-2 and V is TRBV7-6; D may be TRBD2 (5 bases). Looked up from germline, CDR1 is SGHVS and CDR2 is FNYEAQ. The CDR3 totals 17 residues. Trimming took 0 bases from V and 5 from J, leaving 16 bases between them.

The chain links TRBV29-1 to TRBJ1-5; TRBD1 matches at 9 bases. Germline V gene sequence: CDR1 SQVTM, CDR2 ANQGSEA. After removal of 5 bases from V and 4 bases from J, the junction contained 3 bases not matched to a gene. The CDR3 runs 13 residues. The CDR3 nucleotides read TGCAGCGTTCGGACAGGGGAGAATCAGCCCCAGCATTTT. Protein product: CSVRTGENQPQHF.

This chain connects TRBV6-5 to TRBJ2-7; 7 bases map to TRBD1. This CDR3 contains 12 residues. Germline V CDR1 and CDR2: MNHEY, SVGAGI. The trim removed 3 bases at V and 6 bases at J, leaving 2 bases unmatched. The DNA of the CDR3 is TGTGCCAGCAGTTATACAGGGGTCGAGCAGTACTTC. Translating it yields CASSYTGVEQYF.

The DNA of the CDR3 is TGTGCCAGTAGAGGATACCTAGAGGGGAGCTCCTACAATGAGCAGTTCTTC. Amino acid sequence: CASRGYLEGSSYNEQFF. V gene TRBV19 combines with J gene TRBJ2-1; D might be TRBD1 or TRBD2, each matching 5 bases. CDR1 and CDR2 from the germline V gene are LNHDA and SQIVND (reference sequence). This CDR3 region has 17 residues. V was trimmed by 6 bases and J by 0 bases, leaving 18 bases between them.

The genes are TRBV29-1 and TRBJ1-2, with D uncertain. This CDR3 region has 14 residues. Trimming pared 3 bases from V and 6 bases from J, leaving 17 bases between. Germline CDR1 SQVTM, CDR2 ANQGSEA. The CDR3 DNA reads TGCAGCGTTGAGAACCCGTTACCCGCCGATGGCTACACCTTC. Translation gives CSVENPLPADGYTF.

This clonotype was seen a handful of times. The chain employs TRBV6-2 or TRBV6-3 and TRBJ1-2; tentative D call: TRBD1 (5 bases). V was pared by 0 bases and J by 4 bases, with 12 bases between. Germline V lookup: CDR1 MNHEY, CDR2 SVGEGT. The CDR3 extends over 15 amino acids. The CDR3 nucleotides are TGTGCCAGCAGTTACTCCAAACCGGGGCTCTATGGCTACACCTTC. Its protein is CASSYSKPGLYGYTF.

V gene TRBV2 combines with J gene TRBJ2-2, with a possible D match to TRBD1 (6 bases). The CDR3 is 14 residues long. V was pared by 10 bases and J by 1 base, with 13 bases between. Germline V gives CDR1 SNHLY, CDR2 FYNNEI. DNA of the CDR3: TGTGCCACCTCGAGCAGGGGGAACACCGGGGAGCTGTTTTTT. It is translated as CATSSRGNTGELFF. Using reference TRBV2 and TRBJ2-2 for the parts outside the CDR3, the full variable domain is EPEVTQTPSHQVTQMGQEVILRCVPISNHLYFYWYRQILGQKVEFLVSFYNNEISEKSEIFDDQFSVERPDGSNFTLKIRSTKLEDSAMYFCATSSRGNTGELFFGEGSRLTVL.

The chain recombines TRBV4-1 with TRBJ2-7, with no clear D. CDR1 and CDR2 from the germline V gene are MGHRA and YSYEKL. The CDR3 spans 14 residues. With 0 bases removed from V and 1 base from J, the gap between germline ends came to 7 bases. CDR3 sequence reads: CASSQETQSYEQYF. Here the CDR3 DNA reads TGCGCCAGCAGCCAAGAGACACAGTCCTACGAGCAGTACTTC.

This chain connects TRBV28 to TRBJ1-2, with 10 bases identical to TRBD1. Germline V lookup: CDR1 MDHEN, CDR2 SYDVKM. V trimming: 3 bases; J trimming: 6 bases; junction bases outside the gene matches: 4. The CDR3 spans 14 residues. CDR3 sequence: CASSFTGTGDGYTF. The CDR3 coding sequence is TGTGCCAGCAGTTTCACCGGGACAGGGGATGGCTACACCTTC.

The CDR3 reads CASSFAEQETQYF. The CDR3, as DNA: TGTGCCAGCAGTTTCGCGGAACAAGAGACCCAGTACTTC. V and J are TRBV27 and TRBJ2-5, with D unresolved. CDR3 length equals 13 residues. V was shortened by 3 bases and J by 2 bases, with 7 bases between the two germline ends. Germline CDR1 is MNHEY and CDR2 is SMNVEV (reference sequence).

The V and J genes are TRBV6-5 and TRBJ1-2; TRBD1 matches 8 bases. Germline CDR1 MNHEY, CDR2 SVGAGI. CDR3 length: 16 residues. V gave up 2 bases and J gave up 4 bases; unmatched junction bases: 9. The CDR3 DNA reads as TGTGCCAGCAGTTACGGAACGGACAGGGCACTCTATGGCTACACCTTC. It codes for CASSYGTDRALYGYTF.

The V gene is TRBV6-6, the J gene TRBJ2-1; 9 nucleotides align to TRBD2. CDR1 is MNHNY, CDR2 SVGAGI, per germline (reference sequence). V trimming: 8 bases; J trimming: 5 bases; junction bases outside the gene matches: 7. The CDR3 has 14 residues. DNA of the CDR3: TGTGCCAGCGGAGCGGGAGGCGAAAACAATGAGCAGTTCTTC. Protein: CASGAGGENNEQFF.

V usage is TRBV6-1 and J usage is TRBJ2-2; possibly TRBD2 for D (6 bases). This CDR3 has 17 residues. CDR1 is MNHNS and CDR2 is SASEGT in the germline V gene. The germline V and J ends were trimmed by 3 bases and 5 bases, with 19 bases remaining between them. CDR3: CASSEIGGFSGTGELFF. CDR3 nucleotide sequence: TGTGCCAGCAGTGAGATTGGAGGGTTCTCAGGAACCGGGGAGCTGTTTTTT.

This chain joins TRBV19 and TRBJ2-1; D gene uncertain. CDR1 is LNHDA and CDR2 is SQIVND in the germline V gene (reference sequence). CDR3 length equals 15 residues. V was cut by 0 bases and J by 5 bases, with 11 bases left in between. The CDR3 spells CASSIEGWWDNEQFF. Written as DNA, the CDR3 is TGTGCCAGTAGTATAGAAGGGTGGTGGGACAATGAGCAGTTCTTC.

CDR3: CASSQGGRFSMNTEAFF. DNA of the CDR3: TGTGCCAGCAGCCAAGGGGGCCGGTTCTCCATGAACACTGAAGCTTTCTTT. The chain links TRBV7-9 to TRBJ1-1; 7 bases line up with TRBD1. Germline CDR1 is SEHNR and CDR2 is FQNEAQ (reference sequence). Trimming at V came to 5 bases and at J to 0 bases, leaving 12 bases not matched to a gene. The CDR3 is 17 residues long.

This chain uses TRBV20-1 with TRBJ2-1; D possibly corresponds to TRBD2 (5 bases). In germline, CDR1 is DFQATT, CDR2 SNEGSKA (reference sequence). The CDR3 runs 14 residues. Deletions cut 3 bases from V and 8 bases from J, with 17 bases between. CDR3 sequence (DNA): TGCAGTGCTAGGGGCCCTAGGGAGTTCCATGAGCAGTTCTTC. It encodes CSARGPREFHEQFF.

The chain has TRBV20-1 and TRBJ2-1; 12 positions agree with TRBD2. After removal of 3 bases from V and 8 bases from J, the junction contained 2 bases not matched to a gene. The CDR3 consists of 13 residues. Germline lookup yields CDR1 DFQATT and CDR2 SNEGSKA (reference sequence). This CDR3 reads CSARTSGGDEQFF. The CDR3 region has the DNA TGCAGTGCTAGGACTAGCGGGGGCGATGAGCAGTTCTTC.